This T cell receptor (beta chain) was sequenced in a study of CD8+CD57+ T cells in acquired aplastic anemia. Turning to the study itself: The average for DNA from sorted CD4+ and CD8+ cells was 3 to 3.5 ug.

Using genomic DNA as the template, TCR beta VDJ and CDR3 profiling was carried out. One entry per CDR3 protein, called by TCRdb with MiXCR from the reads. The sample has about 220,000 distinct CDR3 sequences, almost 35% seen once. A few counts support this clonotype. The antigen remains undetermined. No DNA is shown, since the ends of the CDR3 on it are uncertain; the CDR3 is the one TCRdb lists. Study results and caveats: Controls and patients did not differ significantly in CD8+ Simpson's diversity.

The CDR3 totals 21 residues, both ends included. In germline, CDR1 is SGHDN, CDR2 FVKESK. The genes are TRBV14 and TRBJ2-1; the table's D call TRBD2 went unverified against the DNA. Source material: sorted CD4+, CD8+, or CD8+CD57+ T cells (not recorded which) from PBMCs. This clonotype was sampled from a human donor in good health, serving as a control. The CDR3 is CASSFYICSAARLAGGLEQFF.